This T cell receptor (beta chain) was identified in a study of T-cell reconstitution after alpha-beta-depleted transplantation in children. Overall study findings and caveats: Surviving recipient T cells and thymic progenitors produced the high day-60 TCRbeta diversity seen in some patients. Approximately two months post-transplant, alpha-beta T cells reportedly originated from several hundred expanded graft clones. It was newly produced T cells that mostly accounted for T-cell counts and diversity one year after transplant.

This sample's TCRbeta library carried unique molecular identifier barcodes. In TCRdb, the PCR reads were re-called with MiXCR into one record per CDR3 protein. The sample holds about 300,000 distinct CDR3 sequences, almost 8% seen once. This clonotype was seen at least ten times. Its target is not known. A read error may produce the germline difference seen at one junction end. The origin of this receptor is a female patient aged 2 to 10 who had a stem cell transplant for Fanconi anemia, so the T cells may come from the graft donor. This sample comprised peripheral blood, obtained 360 days after TCRalphabeta/CD19-depleted stem cell transplant.

The CDR3 coding sequence is TGTGCCTCCAGGGACGCAGGGGCCACTGAAGCTTTCTTT. It encodes CASRDAGATEAFF. The V gene is TRBV15, the J gene TRBJ1-1, with D maybe TRBD1 (6 bases). Germline V lookup: CDR1 LNHNV, CDR2 YYDKDF (reference sequence). The CDR3 sequence is 13 residues long.